A single sample is the source of the 5 T cell receptor beta chains below, sequenced in a study of cytomegalovirus exposure and HLA in healthy donors. Primers: 60 Vbeta forward and 13 Jbeta reverse. This table comes from immunoSEQ multiplex PCR, and its TCRdb copy is limited to in-frame clones, with some not included. The data contain some 150,000 clones, roughly 85% of them singletons. The sample comprised PBMCs. The receptors here all came from a woman aged 50 to 60 in good health and CMV-seronegative.

The V gene is TRBV2, the J gene TRBJ1-1, with D perhaps matching TRBD1 (6 bases). The CDR3 is 15 amino acids. The germline CDR1 and CDR2 sequences are SNHLY and FYNNEI. Trimming pared 4 bases from V and 4 bases from J, leaving 16 bases between. The CDR3: CASSAQGNGGTEAFF. CDR3 in DNA: TGTGCCAGCAGTGCGCAGGGGAACGGTGGCACTGAAGCTTTCTTT.

V usage is TRBV7-2 and J usage is TRBJ2-2, with 7 bases lining up with TRBD1. After removal of 7 bases from V and 7 bases from J, the junction contained 12 bases not matched to a gene. Germline V CDR1 and CDR2: SGHTA, FQGNSA. The CDR3 contains 15 residues. CDR3 region: CASTLQGRGVGELFF. CDR3 in DNA: TGTGCCAGCACCCTACAGGGGCGAGGGGTCGGGGAGCTGTTTTTT.

The chain joins TRBV6-5 to TRBJ2-7, with a possible D match to TRBD2 (5 bases). V lost 5 bases and J 2 bases, leaving 13 bases between the germline ends. Per germline, CDR1 MNHEY and CDR2 SVGAGI. The CDR3 spans 14 residues. As DNA, the CDR3 is TGTGCCAGCAGTCCCCGGGGTCGGGCCTACGAGCAGTACTTC. Translation: CASSPRGRAYEQYF.

The chain recombines TRBV28 with TRBJ1-2; D remains unclear. This CDR3 is 15 amino acids long. Looked up from germline, CDR1 is MDHEN and CDR2 is SYDVKM. V lost 4 bases, J lost 2 bases, and 14 bases lay in between. Here the CDR3 reads CASSYPTGVNYGYTF. The CDR3 coding sequence is TGTGCCAGCAGTTACCCCACCGGGGTGAACTATGGCTACACCTTC.

The V and J genes are TRBV27 and TRBJ2-3; possibly TRBD1 for D (5 bases). Germline-derived CDR1 and CDR2 are MNHEY and SMNVEV (reference sequence). The CDR3 totals 15 residues. V lost 5 bases to trimming and J lost 2 bases, with 14 bases between them. CDR3: CASSPRTPYTDTQYF. In DNA, the CDR3 is TGTGCCAGCAGTCCGCGGACACCTTACACAGATACGCAGTATTTT.